In this sample, the clone carrying this T cell receptor (beta chain) turned up many times. Antigen specificity is unknown. As for time point: patch test 1, 2 weeks after DPC sensitization. Treatment noted: therapeutic diphenylcyclopropenone sensitization with weekly scalp DPC. This sample is part of a study of human T cells and chemical hapten exposure. Across the study: Throughout the roughly 25-week study, diphenylcyclopropenone was applied weekly to the patients' scalps.

Study-wide results and limits: The study found expanded TCRs formed significantly more large CDR3 similarity clusters than controls.

CDR3 length equals 17 residues. After removal of 4 bases from V and 2 bases from J, the junction contained 11 bases not matched to a gene. The library put unique molecular identifiers onto individual cDNA molecules. TCRdb ran MiXCR on the RACE reads and lists one entry per CDR3 protein. The data contain around 120,000 distinct CDR3 sequences, 9% to 14% of them singletons. This receptor was obtained from a woman between 50 and 59 years old with alopecia areata. Some clones in this sample may be carry-over from other donors' samples. J is TRBJ2-4 and V is TRBV12-3 or TRBV12-4; 7 positions agree with TRBD1. The source material was whole blood, sampled in connection with sensitization to the hapten diphenylcyclopropenone (DPC). Written as DNA, the CDR3 is TGTGCCAGCAGTTCCTCCACGGGACAGATGACCAAAAACATTCAGTACTTC. It codes for CASSSSTGQMTKNIQYF.